The 21 T cell receptor beta chains below were found in one sample sequenced in a study of graft-versus-host responses after intestinal transplantation. Assay: immunoSEQ multiplex PCR; the TCRdb copy retains only in-frame clones and omits some. The table has 100,000 to 110,000 clones, more than 75% seen once. Antigens for these TCRs are unknown. The material sequenced was unstimulated CD4+ T cells sorted from spleen or lymph node cells, taken before transplant. These receptors were collected from a human donor who was the organ donor for an intestinal transplant.

Notes on this clone: At one end, the junction sequence differs from germline, possibly due to a read error. The chain is built from TRBV29-1 and TRBJ2-3; 9 nucleotides match TRBD1. In germline, CDR1 is SQVTM, CDR2 ANQGSEA. The CDR3 spans 14 residues. The CDR3 DNA is TGCAGCTTTGACAGGGGGTACCTCACAGATACGCAGTATTTT. Its protein product is CSFDRGYLTDTQYF.

The chain combines TRBV28 with TRBJ2-5; D is uncertain. This CDR3 has 14 amino acids. Germline CDR1 reads MDHEN; CDR2 reads SYDVKM. V lost 4 bases, J lost 5 bases, and 14 bases lay in between. CDR3 region: CASSWPSFSETQYF. The DNA for the CDR3 is TGTGCCAGCAGTTGGCCTAGTTTTAGTGAGACCCAGTACTTC.

V gene TRBV19 combines with J gene TRBJ1-1, with 7 bases fitting TRBD1. From germline, CDR1 is LNHDA and CDR2 SQIVND (reference sequence). Trimming at V came to 6 bases and at J to 3 bases, leaving 1 base not matched to a gene. The CDR3 runs to 12 residues. CDR3 amino acids: CASRDRDTEAFF. The CDR3 DNA reads as TGTGCCAGTAGAGACAGGGACACTGAAGCTTTCTTT.

The chain couples TRBV10-3 to TRBJ2-7, with TRBD1 matching over 8 bases. CDR1 is ENHRY, CDR2 SYGVKD, per germline. CDR3 length equals 13 residues. V shed 10 bases, J shed 2 bases, and the junction held 7 bases outside the gene matches. CDR3 coding DNA: TGTGCCACCCAGGGGGCAGGACCCTACGAGCAGTACTTC. Translated: CATQGAGPYEQYF.

The V gene is TRBV10-3, the J gene TRBJ1-1, with D possibly TRBD1 on 5 matching bases. The germline V gene encodes CDR1 ENHRY and CDR2 SYGVKD. The CDR3 has 11 residues. The V end was cut by 5 bases, the J end by 11 bases, with 12 bases between. The DNA of the CDR3 is TGTGCCATCAGTTCCTCGGGGCCGGCTTTCTTT. It codes for CAISSSGPAFF.

This sequence joins TRBV6-1 and TRBJ2-1; 9 positions match TRBD2. Germline V CDR1 and CDR2: MNHNS, SASEGT. V dropped 5 bases and J dropped 5; count of bases not matched to a gene: 7. CDR3 length: 15 residues. The CDR3, as DNA: TGTGCCAGCAGTCGGCGGGGGGGCCGGGACAATGAGCAGTTCTTC. Translating it yields CASSRRGGRDNEQFF.

The rearrangement uses TRBV21-1 and TRBJ1-1; TRBD1, the table's D call, was not compared with the DNA. TRBV21-1 is shown as a pseudogene. This CDR3 comprises 14 residues. CDR3 DNA sequence: TGTGCCAGCAGCAGACAGCCTCTGAACACTGAAGCTTTCTTT. Translating gives CASSRQPLNTEAFF.

The rearrangement uses TRBV7-7 and TRBJ2-5; 8 nucleotides agree with TRBD1. The germline gives CDR1 SSHAT, CDR2 FNYEAQ (reference sequence). The CDR3 is made up of 15 amino acids. Unmatched junction bases numbered 6, after V lost 5 bases and J lost 1 base. Here the CDR3 reads CASSDGQGFQETQYF. The CDR3 DNA is TGTGCCAGCAGCGATGGACAGGGATTCCAAGAGACCCAGTACTTC.

This chain joins TRBV6-6 and TRBJ1-5; D ambiguous. V gave up 5 bases and J gave up 3 bases, with 14 bases separating them. The germline V gene encodes CDR1 MNHNY and CDR2 SVGAGI (reference sequence). The CDR3 runs to 15 residues. CDR3 DNA: TGTGCCAGCAGTCGGACTAGCGCCCTCAATCAGCCCCAGCATTTT. It is translated as CASSRTSALNQPQHF.

The rearrangement links TRBV19 to TRBJ2-7; a weak D match, TRBD2 (7 bases). V was clipped by 2 bases and J by 0 bases, with 11 bases between them. Per germline, CDR1 LNHDA and CDR2 SQIVND (reference sequence). The CDR3 totals 15 residues. This CDR3 is CASSIRGASSYEQYF. The CDR3 DNA is TGTGCCAGTAGTATACGGGGGGCGAGCTCCTACGAGCAGTACTTC.

V and J are TRBV5-1 and TRBJ1-5; no reliable D call. Germline values: CDR1 SGHRS, CDR2 YFSETQ. V was pared by 4 bases and J by 5 bases, with 13 bases between. The CDR3 is made up of 14 amino acids. In nucleotides, the CDR3 is TGCGCCAGCAGCCCTAACGGAGTTGATCAGCCCCAGCATTTT. As protein: CASSPNGVDQPQHF.

This clone was found once. This chain links TRBV5-4 with TRBJ2-5; the D is unclear. There are 12 residues in the CDR3. Germline assignment: CDR1 SGHNT and CDR2 YYREEE (reference sequence). The V and J ends lost 5 bases and 9 bases respectively, with 14 bases between them. The CDR3 sequence: CASRLQPMAQYF. Here the CDR3 DNA reads TGTGCCAGCAGGCTTCAACCGATGGCCCAGTACTTC.

This chain joins TRBV6-5 and TRBJ2-7; D unclear. CDR3 length: 14 residues. The V end was cut by 5 bases, the J end by 5 bases, with 16 bases between. Germline V gene sequence: CDR1 MNHEY, CDR2 SVGAGI. The CDR3 loop is CASSEPRIYDEQYF. In DNA, the CDR3 is TGTGCCAGCAGTGAACCCAGGATTTACGACGAGCAGTACTTC.

The chain has TRBV14 and TRBJ1-6; possibly TRBD1 for D (5 bases). Trimming pared 3 bases from V and 9 bases from J, leaving 12 bases between. The CDR3 spans 14 residues. Germline CDR1 and CDR2: SGHDN and FVKESK. CDR3 sequence (DNA): TGTGCCAGCAGCCAGGGATTTGGGGGTTCACCCCTCCACTTT. This codes for CASSQGFGGSPLHF.

The genes are TRBV19 and TRBJ1-5; D is unresolved. V shed 7 bases and J shed 3 bases, with 16 bases lying between them. Germline CDR1 is LNHDA and CDR2 is SQIVND (reference sequence). The CDR3 consists of 15 residues. The CDR3: CASTIYSGFNQPQHF. In DNA form, the CDR3 reads TGTGCCAGTACCATTTACTCGGGATTCAATCAGCCCCAGCATTTT. Together with reference TRBV19 and TRBJ1-5, the CDR3 gives the full variable domain: DGGITQSPKYLFRKEGQNVTLSCEQNLNHDAMYWYRQDPGQGLRLIYYSQIVNDFQKGDIAEGYSVSREKKESFPLTVTSAQKNPTAFYLCASTIYSGFNQPQHFGDGTRLSIL.

The chain employs TRBV18 and TRBJ2-2, with 7 bases lining up with TRBD2. The CDR3 runs to 16 residues. CDR1 and CDR2 (germline): KGHSH, LQKENI. V dropped 6 bases and J dropped 3; count of bases not matched to a gene: 10. The CDR3 coding sequence is TGTGCCAGCTCCCCGCGGCAGGGAGGGGACACCGGGGAGCTGTTTTTT. Residues: CASSPRQGGDTGELFF.

The chain combines TRBV7-6 with TRBJ1-3; 7 bases line up with TRBD1. Trimming at V came to 2 bases and at J to 3 bases, leaving 1 base not matched to a gene. Germline assignment: CDR1 SGHVS and CDR2 FNYEAQ. The CDR3 extends over 14 amino acids. CDR3 residues: CASSLQGGGNTIYF. CDR3 bases: TGTGCCAGCAGCTTACAGGGGGGTGGAAACACCATATATTTT.

The V gene is TRBV19, the J gene TRBJ1-5; a weak D match, TRBD1 (5 bases). The CDR3 runs 15 residues. Germline CDR1 reads LNHDA; CDR2 reads SQIVND (reference sequence). Deletions cut 3 bases from V and 10 bases from J, with 19 bases between. The CDR3 region has the DNA TGTGCCAGTAGTATTTCTTGGGGGAGCCCAGACCCCCAGCATTTT. Translated: CASSISWGSPDPQHF.

V is TRBV15 and J is TRBJ2-7, with a weak D call TRBD1 (5 bases). V lost 6 bases and J lost 4, with 19 bases in between. Per the germline V gene, CDR1 is LNHNV and CDR2 is YYDKDF (reference sequence). This CDR3 is 15 amino acids long. CDR3 loop: CATRNDSRKDYEQYF. Written as DNA, the CDR3 is TGTGCCACCAGAAACGACAGTAGAAAAGATTACGAGCAGTACTTC.

The chain combines TRBV5-1 with TRBJ2-7; TRBD1 might be the D (5 bases). The germline CDR1 and CDR2 sequences are SGHRS and YFSETQ. V was pared by 1 base and J by 4 bases, with 15 bases between. CDR3 length equals 15 residues. CDR3 DNA: TGCGCCAGCAGCTTGCAGGGTATAACCTCGTACGAGCAGTACTTC. Amino acid sequence: CASSLQGITSYEQYF.

CDR3 nucleotides: TGCGCCAGCAGCGGATGGGACAATGAGCAGTTCTTC. As protein: CASSGWDNEQFF. The chain joins TRBV10-2 to TRBJ2-1; D is undetermined. Germline V lookup: CDR1 WSHSY, CDR2 SAAADI. Trimming removed 6 bases from V and 5 bases from J, with 8 bases in between. The CDR3 covers 12 residues.